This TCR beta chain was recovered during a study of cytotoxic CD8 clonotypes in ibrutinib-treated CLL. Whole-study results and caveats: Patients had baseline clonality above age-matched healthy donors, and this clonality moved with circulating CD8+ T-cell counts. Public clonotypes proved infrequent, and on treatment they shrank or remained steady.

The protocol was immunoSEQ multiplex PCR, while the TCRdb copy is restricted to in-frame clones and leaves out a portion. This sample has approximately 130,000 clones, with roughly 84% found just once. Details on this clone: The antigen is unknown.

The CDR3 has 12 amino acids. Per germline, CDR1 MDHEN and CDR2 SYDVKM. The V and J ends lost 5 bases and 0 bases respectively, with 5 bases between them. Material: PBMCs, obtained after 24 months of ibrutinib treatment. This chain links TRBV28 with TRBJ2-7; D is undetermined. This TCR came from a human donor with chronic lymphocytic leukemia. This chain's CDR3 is CASSLPSYEQYF. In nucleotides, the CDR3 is TGTGCCAGCAGTCTTCCCTCCTACGAGCAGTACTTC.